Listed here is a single T cell receptor beta chain. TCR sequencing used cDNA made by reverse transcription of extracted RNA. The method was immunoSEQ multiplex PCR; TCRdb's version includes in-frame clones alone and lacks a portion of them. The top ten clones hold 11% of a sample with about 180,000 clones, about 53% of them seen once. This entry belongs to a study of CD8+ T cells in alopecia areata. Study information: In an open-label trial, patients got 5 to 10 mg tofacitinib twice daily. Patients in the study were on tofacitinib for 6 to 18 months, then off it for 6 months. The share of scalp area affected provided the severity score for treated patients.

Treatment denoted: oral pan-JAK inhibitor, 5-10 mg twice daily. The CDR3 spans 14 residues. Per germline, CDR1 SQVTM and CDR2 ANQGSEA. J lost 8 bases, V lost 0 bases, and 3 bases had no gene match. The sequence was collected from a human donor with alopecia areata. The sequencing used CD8+ T cells sorted from blood, collected at week 24, from a patient treated with tofacitinib. The chain recombines TRBV29-1 with TRBJ1-4; TRBD1 agrees at 10 bases. The CDR3 nucleotides are TGCAGCGTTGAAGATGGGACAGGGGCCGAAAAACTGTTTTTT. Translation gives CSVEDGTGAEKLFF.